This T cell receptor (beta chain) was observed in a study of T cell responses to AZD1222 COVID-19 vaccine. Study-wide results and limits: Nearly half of the spike-specific TCRs reportedly recognize variant regions that carry no mutations. There were vaccine-associated CD4 TCRs across spike, dominant at 160-218 and 743-854. Possibly, clonal diversity was underestimated; donors were largely white British and included more females. The study identified only a handful of AZD1222 recipients as seropositive at baseline.

The table came from immunoSEQ multiplex PCR; TCRdb's copy has only in-frame clones and leaves some out. The sample lists over 200,000 clones, roughly 94% seen once, with over 1.5% in the top ten. This clone has just a few counts. Its matching antigen is unknown. With 3 bases removed from V and 3 bases from J, the gap between germline ends came to 9 bases. CDR3 size: 13 residues. Germline V lookup: CDR1 GTSNPN, CDR2 SVGIG (reference sequence). This specimen consisted of peripheral blood, obtained 28 days after the second dose of the MenACWY control vaccine. The chain combines TRBV30 with TRBJ1-3; D remains ambiguous. The TCR comes from an adult who received the MenACWY meningococcal vaccine as a control. CDR3 coding DNA: TGTGCCTGGAGCGAGGGATTTGGAAACACCATATATTTT. Its translation: CAWSEGFGNTIYF.